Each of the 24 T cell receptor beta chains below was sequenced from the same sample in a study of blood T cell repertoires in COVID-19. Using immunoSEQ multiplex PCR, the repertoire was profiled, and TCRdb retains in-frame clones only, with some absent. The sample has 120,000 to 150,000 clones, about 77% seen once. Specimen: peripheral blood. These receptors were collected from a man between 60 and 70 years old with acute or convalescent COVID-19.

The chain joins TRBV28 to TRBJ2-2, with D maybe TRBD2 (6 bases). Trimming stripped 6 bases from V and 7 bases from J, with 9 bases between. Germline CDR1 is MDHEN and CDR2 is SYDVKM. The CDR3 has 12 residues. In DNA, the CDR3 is TGTGCCAGCAGCGGGAGCGACGGGGAGCTGTTTTTT. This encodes CASSGSDGELFF. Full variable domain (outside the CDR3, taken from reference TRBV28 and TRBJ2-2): DVKVTQSSRYLVKRTGEKVFLECVQDMDHENMFWYRQDPGLGLRLIYFSYDVKMKEKGDIPEGYSVSREKKERFSLILESASTNQTSMYLCASSGSDGELFFGEGSRLTVL.

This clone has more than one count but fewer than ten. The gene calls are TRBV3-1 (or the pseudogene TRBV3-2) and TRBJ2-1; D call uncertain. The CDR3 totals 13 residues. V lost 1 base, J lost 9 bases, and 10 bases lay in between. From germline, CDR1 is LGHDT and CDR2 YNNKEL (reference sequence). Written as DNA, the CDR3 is TGTGCCAGCAGCCAAGGCGGTCGGGTTGAGCAGTTCTTC. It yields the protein CASSQGGRVEQFF.

The CDR3, as DNA: TGTGCCAGCGCGCTTATTTCCCCGACTAGTATAAGAGGAGAGACCCAGTACTTC. This translates into CASALISPTSIRGETQYF. The gene calls are TRBV18 and TRBJ2-5; TRBD2 is a possible D gene (6 bases). Germline loops: CDR1 KGHSH, CDR2 LQKENI. This CDR3 has 18 amino acids. V lost 8 bases to trimming and J lost 4 bases, with 29 bases between them. Drawing the rest from reference TRBV18 and TRBJ2-5, the complete variable domain is NAGVMQNPRHLVRRRGQEARLRCSPMKGHSHVYWYRQLPEEGLKFMVYLQKENIIDESGMPKERFSAEFPKEGPSILRIQQVVRGDSAAYFCASALISPTSIRGETQYFGPGTRLLVL.

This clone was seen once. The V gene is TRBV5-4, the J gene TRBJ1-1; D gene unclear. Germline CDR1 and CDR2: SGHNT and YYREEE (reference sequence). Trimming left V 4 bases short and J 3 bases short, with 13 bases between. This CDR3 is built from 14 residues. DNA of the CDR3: TGTGCCAGCAGCCCCTCTTGGAGCTACACTGAAGCTTTCTTT. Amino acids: CASSPSWSYTEAFF. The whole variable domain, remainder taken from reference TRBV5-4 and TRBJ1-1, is ETGVTQSPTHLIKTRGQQVTLRCSSQSGHNTVSWYQQALGQGPQFIFQYYREEENGRGNFPPRFSGLQFPNYSSELNVNALELDDSALYLCASSPSWSYTEAFFGQGTRLTVV.

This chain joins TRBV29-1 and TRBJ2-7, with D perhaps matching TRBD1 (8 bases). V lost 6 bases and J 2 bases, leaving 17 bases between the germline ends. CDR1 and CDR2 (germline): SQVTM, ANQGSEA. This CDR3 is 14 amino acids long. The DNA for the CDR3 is TGCAGCGTCCGGCGGGAGACAGGGGCCTACGAGCAGTACTTC. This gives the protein CSVRRETGAYEQYF.

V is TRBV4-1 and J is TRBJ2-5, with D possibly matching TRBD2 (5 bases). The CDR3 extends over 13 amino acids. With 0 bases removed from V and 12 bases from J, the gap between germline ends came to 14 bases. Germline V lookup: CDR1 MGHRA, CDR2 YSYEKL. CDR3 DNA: TGCGCCAGCAGCCAAGATCAGGCCACCGGGGAGTACTTC. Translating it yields CASSQDQATGEYF.

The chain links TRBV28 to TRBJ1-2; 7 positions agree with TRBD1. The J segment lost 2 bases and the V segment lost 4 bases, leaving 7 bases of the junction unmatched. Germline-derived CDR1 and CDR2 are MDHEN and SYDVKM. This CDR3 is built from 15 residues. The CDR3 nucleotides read TGTGCCAGCAGTTACACGGGACAGCTAAACTATGGCTACACCTTC. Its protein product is CASSYTGQLNYGYTF.

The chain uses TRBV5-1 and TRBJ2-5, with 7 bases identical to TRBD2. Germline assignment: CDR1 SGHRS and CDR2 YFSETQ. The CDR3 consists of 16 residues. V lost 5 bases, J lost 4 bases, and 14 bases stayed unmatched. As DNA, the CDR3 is TGCGCCAGCAGGGACCTCGCACTAGCGAGGGGAGAGACCCAGTACTTC. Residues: CASRDLALARGETQYF.

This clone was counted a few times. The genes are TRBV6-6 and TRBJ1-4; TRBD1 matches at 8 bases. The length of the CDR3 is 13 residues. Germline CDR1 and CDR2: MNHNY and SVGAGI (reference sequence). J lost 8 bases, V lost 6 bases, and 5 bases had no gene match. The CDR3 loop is CASRTGAEEKLFF. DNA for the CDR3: TGTGCCAGCAGGACAGGGGCCGAGGAAAAACTGTTTTTT.

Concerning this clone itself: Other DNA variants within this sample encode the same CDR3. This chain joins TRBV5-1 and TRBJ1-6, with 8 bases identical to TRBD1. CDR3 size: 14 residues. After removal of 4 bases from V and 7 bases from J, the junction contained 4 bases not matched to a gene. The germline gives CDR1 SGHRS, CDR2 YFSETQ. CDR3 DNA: TGCGCCAGCAGCCGCGACAGGGGAAATTCACCCCTCCACTTT. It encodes CASSRDRGNSPLHF. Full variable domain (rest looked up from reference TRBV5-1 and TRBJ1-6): KAGVTQTPRYLIKTRGQQVTLSCSPISGHRSVSWYQQTPGQGLQFLFEYFSETQRNKGNFPGRFSGRQFSNSRSEMNVSTLELGDSALYLCASSRDRGNSPLHFGNGTRLTVT.

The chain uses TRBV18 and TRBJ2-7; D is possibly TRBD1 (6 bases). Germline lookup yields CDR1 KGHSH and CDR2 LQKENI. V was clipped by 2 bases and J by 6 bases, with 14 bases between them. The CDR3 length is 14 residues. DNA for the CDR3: TGTGCCAGCTCACCAGTAGTGGGACAATCCGAGCAGTACTTC. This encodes CASSPVVGQSEQYF.

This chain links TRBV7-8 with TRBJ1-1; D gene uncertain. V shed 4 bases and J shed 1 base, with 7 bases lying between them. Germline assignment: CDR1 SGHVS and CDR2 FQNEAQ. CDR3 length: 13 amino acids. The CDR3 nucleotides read TGTGCCAGCAGCTCTCGCAGGAACACTGAAGCTTTCTTT. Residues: CASSSRRNTEAFF.

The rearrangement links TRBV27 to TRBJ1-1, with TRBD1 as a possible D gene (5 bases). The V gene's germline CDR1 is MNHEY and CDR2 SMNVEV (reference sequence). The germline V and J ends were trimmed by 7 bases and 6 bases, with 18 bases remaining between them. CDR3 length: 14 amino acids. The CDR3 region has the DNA TGTGCCAGCACTCCGACAGATAAGGAGTCTGAAGCTTTCTTT. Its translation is CASTPTDKESEAFF.

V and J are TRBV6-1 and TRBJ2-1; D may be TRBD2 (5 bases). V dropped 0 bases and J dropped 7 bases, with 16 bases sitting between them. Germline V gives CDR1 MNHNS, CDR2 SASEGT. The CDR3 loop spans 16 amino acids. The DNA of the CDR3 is TGTGCCAGCAGTGAAGCGTCAGGAGGAGGAAGGAATGAGCAGTTCTTC. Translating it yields CASSEASGGGRNEQFF.

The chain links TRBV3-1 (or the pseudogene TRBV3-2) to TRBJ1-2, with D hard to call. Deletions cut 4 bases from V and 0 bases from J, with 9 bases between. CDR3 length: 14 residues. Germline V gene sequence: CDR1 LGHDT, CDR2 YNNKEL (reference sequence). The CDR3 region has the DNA TGTGCCAGCAGCCCCCAACGGGCTAACTATGGCTACACCTTC. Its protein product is CASSPQRANYGYTF.

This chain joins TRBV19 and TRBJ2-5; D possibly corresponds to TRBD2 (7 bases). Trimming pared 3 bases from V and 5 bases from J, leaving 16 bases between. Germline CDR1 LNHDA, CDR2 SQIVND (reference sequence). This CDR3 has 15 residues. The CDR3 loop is CASSIGGGKWETQYF. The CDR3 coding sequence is TGTGCCAGTAGTATCGGCGGGGGCAAGTGGGAGACCCAGTACTTC.

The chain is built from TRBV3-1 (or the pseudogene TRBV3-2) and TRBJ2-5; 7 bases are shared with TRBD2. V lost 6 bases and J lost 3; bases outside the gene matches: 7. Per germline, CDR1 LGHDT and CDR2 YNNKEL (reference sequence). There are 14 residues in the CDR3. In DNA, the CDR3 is TGTGCCAGCAGTGAGAGCGGGAAGAAAGAGACCCAGTACTTC. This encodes CASSESGKKETQYF.

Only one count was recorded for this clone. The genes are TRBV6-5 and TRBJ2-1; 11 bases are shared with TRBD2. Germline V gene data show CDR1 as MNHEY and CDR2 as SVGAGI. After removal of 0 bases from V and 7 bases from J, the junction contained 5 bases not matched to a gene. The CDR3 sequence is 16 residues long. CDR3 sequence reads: CASSYSRPSGRNEQFF. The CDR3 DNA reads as TGTGCCAGCAGTTACTCGAGACCTAGCGGGAGGAATGAGCAGTTCTTC.

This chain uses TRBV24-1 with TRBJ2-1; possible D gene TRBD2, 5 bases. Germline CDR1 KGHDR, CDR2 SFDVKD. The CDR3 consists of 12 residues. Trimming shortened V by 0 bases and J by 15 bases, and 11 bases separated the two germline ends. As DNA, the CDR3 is TGTGCCACCAGTGATTTGGAGGGATATATGTTCTTC. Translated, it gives CATSDLEGYMFF.

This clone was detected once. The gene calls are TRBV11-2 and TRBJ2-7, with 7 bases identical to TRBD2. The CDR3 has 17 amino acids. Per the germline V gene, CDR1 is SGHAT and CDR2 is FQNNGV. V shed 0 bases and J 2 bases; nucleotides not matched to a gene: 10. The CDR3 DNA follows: TGTGCCAGCAGCTTAGATCCGGGGGGAGGGATTCCCTACGAGCAGTACTTC. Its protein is CASSLDPGGGIPYEQYF.

The CDR3 DNA sequence: TGTGCCAGTAGTATCCGGGGACTCTCCTACAATGAGCAGTTCTTC. Amino acids: CASSIRGLSYNEQFF. The chain joins TRBV19 to TRBJ2-1, with D maybe TRBD2 (6 bases). This CDR3 spans 15 amino acids. Germline values: CDR1 LNHDA, CDR2 SQIVND (reference sequence). The germline V and J ends were trimmed by 3 bases and 0 bases, with 9 bases remaining between them.

CDR3 sequence: CASSQLGQGADTQYF. The CDR3 nucleotides read TGTGCCAGCAGCCAACTGGGACAGGGAGCGGATACGCAGTATTTT. The V and J genes are TRBV4-2 and TRBJ2-3, with TRBD1 matching over 9 bases. The germline V gene has CDR1 LGHNA and CDR2 YNFKEQ. The CDR3 sequence is 15 residues long. With V trimmed by 2 bases and J by 6 bases, 6 bases remained unmatched.

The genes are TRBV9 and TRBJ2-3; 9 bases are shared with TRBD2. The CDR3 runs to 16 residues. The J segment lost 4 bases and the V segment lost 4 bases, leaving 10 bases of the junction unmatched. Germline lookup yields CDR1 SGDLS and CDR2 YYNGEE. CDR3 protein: CASSPRGSGSSDTQYF. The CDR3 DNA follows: TGTGCCAGCAGCCCCCGGGGTAGCGGGAGTTCAGATACGCAGTATTTT.

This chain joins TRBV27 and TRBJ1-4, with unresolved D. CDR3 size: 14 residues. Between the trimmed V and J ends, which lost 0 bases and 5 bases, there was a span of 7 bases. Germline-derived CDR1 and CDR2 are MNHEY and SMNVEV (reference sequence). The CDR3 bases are TGTGCCAGCAGTTTATCGTTTCAGAATGAAAAACTGTTTTTT. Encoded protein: CASSLSFQNEKLFF.